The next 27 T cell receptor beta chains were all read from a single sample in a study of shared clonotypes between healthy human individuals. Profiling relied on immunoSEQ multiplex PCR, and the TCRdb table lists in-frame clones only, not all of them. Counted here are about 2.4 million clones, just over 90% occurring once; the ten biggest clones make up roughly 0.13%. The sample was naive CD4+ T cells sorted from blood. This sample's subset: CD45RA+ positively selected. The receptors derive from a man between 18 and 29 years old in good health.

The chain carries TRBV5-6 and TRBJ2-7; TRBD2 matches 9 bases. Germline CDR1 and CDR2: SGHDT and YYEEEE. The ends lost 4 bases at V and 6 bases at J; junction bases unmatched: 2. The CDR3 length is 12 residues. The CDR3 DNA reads TGTGCCAGCAGCCGCGGGAGGGCCGAGCAGTACTTC. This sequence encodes CASSRGRAEQYF.

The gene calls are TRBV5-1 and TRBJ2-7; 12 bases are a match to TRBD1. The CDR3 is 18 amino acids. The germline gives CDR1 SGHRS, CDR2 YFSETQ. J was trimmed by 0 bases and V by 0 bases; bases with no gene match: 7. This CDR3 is CASSLAFWGQGASYEQYF. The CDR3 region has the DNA TGCGCCAGCAGCTTGGCCTTCTGGGGACAGGGGGCCTCCTACGAGCAGTACTTC.

CDR3 residues: CASSEGLRANLGDTQYF. Written as DNA, the CDR3 is TGTGCCAGCAGTGAAGGTCTCAGGGCAAATCTCGGTGATACGCAGTATTTT. The chain combines TRBV6-1 with TRBJ2-3; tentatively, D is TRBD1 (5 bases). There are 17 residues in the CDR3. Trimming removed 1 base at V and 6 bases at J, with 20 bases between. Germline CDR1 and CDR2: MNHNS and SASEGT.

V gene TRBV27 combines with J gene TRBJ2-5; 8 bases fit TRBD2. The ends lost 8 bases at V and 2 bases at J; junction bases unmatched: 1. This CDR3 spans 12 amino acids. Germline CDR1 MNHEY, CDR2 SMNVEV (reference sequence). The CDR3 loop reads CASREGQETQYF. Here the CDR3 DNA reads TGTGCCAGCCGGGAGGGGCAAGAGACCCAGTACTTC.

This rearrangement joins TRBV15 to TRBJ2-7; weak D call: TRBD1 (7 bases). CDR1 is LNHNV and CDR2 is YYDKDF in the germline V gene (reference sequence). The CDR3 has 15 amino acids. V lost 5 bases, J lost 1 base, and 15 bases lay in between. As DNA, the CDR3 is TGTGCCACCAGCGACAGGGAGGTGATTTCCTACGAGCAGTACTTC. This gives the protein CATSDREVISYEQYF.

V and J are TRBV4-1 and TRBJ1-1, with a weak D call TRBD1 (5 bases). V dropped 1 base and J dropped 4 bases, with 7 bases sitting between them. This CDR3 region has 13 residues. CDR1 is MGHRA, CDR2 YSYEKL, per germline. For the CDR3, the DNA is TGCGCCAGCAGCCAAGGGGGGTCCACTGAAGCTTTCTTT. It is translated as CASSQGGSTEAFF.

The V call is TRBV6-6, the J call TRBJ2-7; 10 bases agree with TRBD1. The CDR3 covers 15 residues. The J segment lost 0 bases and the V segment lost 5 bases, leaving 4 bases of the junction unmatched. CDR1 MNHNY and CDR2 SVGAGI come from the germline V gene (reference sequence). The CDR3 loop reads CASSPTGGNSYEQYF. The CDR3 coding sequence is TGTGCCAGCAGTCCGACAGGGGGCAACTCCTACGAGCAGTACTTC.

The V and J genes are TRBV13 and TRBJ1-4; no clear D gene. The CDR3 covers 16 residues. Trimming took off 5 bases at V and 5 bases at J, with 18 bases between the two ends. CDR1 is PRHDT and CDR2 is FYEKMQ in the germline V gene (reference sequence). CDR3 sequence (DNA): TGTGCCAGCAGCGGCTACACGGCGACGGGGAATGAAAAACTGTTTTTT. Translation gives CASSGYTATGNEKLFF.

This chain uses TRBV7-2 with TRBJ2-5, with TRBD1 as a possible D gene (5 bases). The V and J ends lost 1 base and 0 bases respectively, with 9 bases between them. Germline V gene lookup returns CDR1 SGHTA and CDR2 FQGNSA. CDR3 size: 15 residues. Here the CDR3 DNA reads TGTGCCAGCAGCTTAGAGGTGACAGACCAAGAGACCCAGTACTTC. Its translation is CASSLEVTDQETQYF.

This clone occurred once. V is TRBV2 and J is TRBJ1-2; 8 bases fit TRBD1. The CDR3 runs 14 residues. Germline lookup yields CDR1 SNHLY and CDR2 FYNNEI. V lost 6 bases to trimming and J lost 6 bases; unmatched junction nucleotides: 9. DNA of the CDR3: TGTGCCAGCAGCGAAAGTGGGACAGGCAATGGCTACACCTTC. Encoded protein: CASSESGTGNGYTF.

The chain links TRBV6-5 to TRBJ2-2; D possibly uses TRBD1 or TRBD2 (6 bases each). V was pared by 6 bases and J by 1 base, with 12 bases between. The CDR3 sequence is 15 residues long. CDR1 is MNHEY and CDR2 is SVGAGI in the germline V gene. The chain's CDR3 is CASRREGGNTGELFF. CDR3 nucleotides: TGTGCCAGCAGACGTGAGGGGGGGAACACCGGGGAGCTGTTTTTT.

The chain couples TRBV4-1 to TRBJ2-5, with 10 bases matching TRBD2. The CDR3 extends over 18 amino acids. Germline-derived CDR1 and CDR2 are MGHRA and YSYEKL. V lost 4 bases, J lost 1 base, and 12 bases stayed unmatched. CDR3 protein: CASSLPIGASGGQETQYF. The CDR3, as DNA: TGCGCCAGCAGCCTGCCCATTGGGGCTAGCGGGGGCCAAGAGACCCAGTACTTC.

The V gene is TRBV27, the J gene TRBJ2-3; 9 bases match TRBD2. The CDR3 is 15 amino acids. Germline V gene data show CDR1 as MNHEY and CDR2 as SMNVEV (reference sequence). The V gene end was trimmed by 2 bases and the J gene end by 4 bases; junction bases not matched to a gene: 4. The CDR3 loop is CASSLTAGGPDTQYF. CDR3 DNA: TGTGCCAGCAGTTTAACGGCGGGGGGGCCAGATACGCAGTATTTT.

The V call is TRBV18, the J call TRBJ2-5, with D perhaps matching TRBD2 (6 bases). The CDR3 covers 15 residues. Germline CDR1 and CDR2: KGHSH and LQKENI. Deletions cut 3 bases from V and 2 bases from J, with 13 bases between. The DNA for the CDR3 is TGTGCCAGCTCACCTCTAGCGAAAACGCAAGAGACCCAGTACTTC. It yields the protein CASSPLAKTQETQYF.

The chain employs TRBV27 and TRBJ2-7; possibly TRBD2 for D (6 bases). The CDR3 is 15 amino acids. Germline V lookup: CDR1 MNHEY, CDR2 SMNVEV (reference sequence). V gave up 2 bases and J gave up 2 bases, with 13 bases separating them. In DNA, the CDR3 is TGTGCCAGCAGTTTAGCGGTAGGAGGGACCTACGAGCAGTACTTC. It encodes CASSLAVGGTYEQYF.

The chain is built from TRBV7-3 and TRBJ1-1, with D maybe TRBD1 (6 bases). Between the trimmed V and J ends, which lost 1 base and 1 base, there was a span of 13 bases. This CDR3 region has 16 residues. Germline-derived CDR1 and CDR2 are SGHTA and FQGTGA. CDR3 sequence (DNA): TGTGCCAGCAGCTTAAAAGGTACAGGGAAGAACACTGAAGCTTTCTTT. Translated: CASSLKGTGKNTEAFF.

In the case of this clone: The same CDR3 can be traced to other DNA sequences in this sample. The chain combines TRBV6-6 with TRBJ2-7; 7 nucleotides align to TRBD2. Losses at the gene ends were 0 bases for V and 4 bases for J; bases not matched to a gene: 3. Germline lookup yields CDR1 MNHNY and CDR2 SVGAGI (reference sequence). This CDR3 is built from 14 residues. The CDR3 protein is CASSYSAGSYEQYF. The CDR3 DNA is TGTGCCAGCAGTTACTCAGCGGGATCGTACGAGCAGTACTTC.

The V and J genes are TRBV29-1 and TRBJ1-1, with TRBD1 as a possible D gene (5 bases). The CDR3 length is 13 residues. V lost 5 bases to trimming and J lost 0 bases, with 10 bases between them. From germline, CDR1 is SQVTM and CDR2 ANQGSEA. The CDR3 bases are TGCAGCGTTATGGGACGGATGAACACTGAAGCTTTCTTT. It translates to CSVMGRMNTEAFF.

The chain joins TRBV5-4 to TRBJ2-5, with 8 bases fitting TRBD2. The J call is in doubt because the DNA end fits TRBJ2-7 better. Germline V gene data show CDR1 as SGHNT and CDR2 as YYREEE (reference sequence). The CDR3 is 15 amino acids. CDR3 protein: CASSLGGLAAYEQYF. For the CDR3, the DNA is TGTGCCAGCAGCTTGGGAGGACTAGCAGCCTACGAGCAGTACTTC.

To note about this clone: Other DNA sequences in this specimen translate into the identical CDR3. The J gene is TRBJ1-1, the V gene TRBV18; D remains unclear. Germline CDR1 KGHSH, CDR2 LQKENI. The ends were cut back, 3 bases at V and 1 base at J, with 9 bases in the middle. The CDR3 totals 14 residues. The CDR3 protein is CASSPGRQNTEAFF. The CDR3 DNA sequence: TGTGCCAGCTCACCCGGACGGCAGAACACTGAAGCTTTCTTT.

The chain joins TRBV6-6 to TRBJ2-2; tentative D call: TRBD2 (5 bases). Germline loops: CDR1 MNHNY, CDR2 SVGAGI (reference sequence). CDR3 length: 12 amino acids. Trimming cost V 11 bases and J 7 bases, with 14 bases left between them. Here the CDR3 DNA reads TGTGCCTCCGTCGGCACTAGCGGGGAGCTGTTTTTT. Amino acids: CASVGTSGELFF.

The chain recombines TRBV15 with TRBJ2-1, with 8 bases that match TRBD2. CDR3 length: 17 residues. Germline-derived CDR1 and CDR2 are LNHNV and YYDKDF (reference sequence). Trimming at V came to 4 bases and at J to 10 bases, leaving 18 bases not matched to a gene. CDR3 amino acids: CATSIRPGLVSPVEQFF. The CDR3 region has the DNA TGTGCCACCAGCATTAGACCGGGACTAGTTTCCCCCGTCGAGCAGTTCTTC.

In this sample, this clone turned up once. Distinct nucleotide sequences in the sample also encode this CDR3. The CDR3 loop reads CASSLGGGLTNEKLFF. CDR3 DNA: TGTGCCAGCAGCTTGGGAGGGGGGCTAACTAATGAAAAACTGTTTTTT. The V call is TRBV5-4, the J call TRBJ1-4, with TRBD1 as a possible D gene (6 bases). Germline assignment: CDR1 SGHNT and CDR2 YYREEE (reference sequence). With 0 bases removed from V and 1 base from J, the gap between germline ends came to 10 bases. The CDR3 length is 16 residues.

The CDR3, as DNA: TGTGCCAGCAGCTTAGGAGCGGGAGGAACCTACGAGCAGTACTTC. This translates into CASSLGAGGTYEQYF. V and J are TRBV7-8 and TRBJ2-7, with TRBD2 matching 9 bases. Losses at the gene ends were 1 base for V and 2 bases for J; bases not matched to a gene: 3. The CDR3 length is 15 residues. Germline V gives CDR1 SGHVS, CDR2 FQNEAQ.

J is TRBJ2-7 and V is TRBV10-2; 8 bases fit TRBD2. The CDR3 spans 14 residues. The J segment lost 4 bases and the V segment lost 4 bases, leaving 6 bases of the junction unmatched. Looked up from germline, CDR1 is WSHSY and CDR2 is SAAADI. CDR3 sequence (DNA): TGCGCCAGCAGTGCTGGCGGGAGGATTTACGAGCAGTACTTC. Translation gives CASSAGGRIYEQYF.

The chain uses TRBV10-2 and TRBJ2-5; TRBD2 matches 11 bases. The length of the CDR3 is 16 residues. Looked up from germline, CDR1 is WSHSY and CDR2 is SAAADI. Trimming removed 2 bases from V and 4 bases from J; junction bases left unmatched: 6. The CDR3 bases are TGCGCCAGCAGTGAGACTAGCGGGGGCCCGCGAGAGACCCAGTACTTC. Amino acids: CASSETSGGPRETQYF.

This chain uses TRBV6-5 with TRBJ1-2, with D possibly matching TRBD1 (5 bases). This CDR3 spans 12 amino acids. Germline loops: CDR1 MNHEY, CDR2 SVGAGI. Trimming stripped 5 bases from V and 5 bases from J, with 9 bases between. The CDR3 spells CASSGTKYGYTF. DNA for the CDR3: TGTGCCAGCAGTGGGACGAAGTATGGCTACACCTTC.